Presented here are 29 T cell receptor beta chains from one specimen sequenced in a study of T cells after yellow fever vaccination. TCRdb itself ran the 5' RACE reads through MiXCR, one entry per CDR3 protein. The sample includes around 550,000 distinct CDR3 sequences, about 19% of them seen just once. This material consisted of PBMCs, taken 15 days after the yellow fever booster vaccination. The receptors derive from a man aged 30 to 39 who received the YFV17D yellow fever vaccine.

V is TRBV7-2 and J is TRBJ2-7; 7 bases fit TRBD1. Germline CDR1 reads SGHTA; CDR2 reads FQGNSA. The CDR3 contains 12 residues. Trimming took 5 bases from V and 8 from J; bases not matched to a gene: 6. Written as DNA, the CDR3 is TGTGCCAGCAGCACAAGACAGGGCAAGCAGTACTTC. Its translation: CASSTRQGKQYF. Drawing the rest from reference TRBV7-2 and TRBJ2-7, the complete variable domain is GAGVSQSPSNKVTEKGKDVELRCDPISGHTALYWYRQSLGQGLEFLIYFQGNSAPDKSGLPSDRFSAERTGGSVSTLTIQRTQQEDSAVYLCASSTRQGKQYFGPGTRLTVT.

The chain links TRBV29-1 to TRBJ2-1, with 8 bases that match TRBD1. CDR1 SQVTM and CDR2 ANQGSEA come from the germline V gene. V lost 4 bases, J lost 4 bases, and 3 bases stayed unmatched. The CDR3 totals 13 residues. CDR3 in amino acids: CSVGGQGYNEQFF. CDR3 bases: TGCAGCGTTGGTGGACAGGGATACAATGAGCAGTTCTTC.

The J gene is TRBJ2-7, the V gene TRBV12-3 or TRBV12-4, with a weak D call TRBD2 (5 bases). This CDR3 region has 14 residues. Trimming removed 5 bases from V and 0 bases from J, with 11 bases in between. The CDR3 nucleotides read TGTGCCAGCAGTCGAAGGACTGTCTCCTACGAGCAGTACTTC. Amino acids: CASSRRTVSYEQYF.

There are a few counts of this clonotype. This sequence joins TRBV20-1 and TRBJ2-1; the D is unclear. V lost 1 base and J lost 0, with 13 bases in between. CDR3 length: 16 amino acids. The germline gives CDR1 DFQATT, CDR2 SNEGSKA (reference sequence). CDR3 in amino acids: CSARGGKPNSYNEQFF. The CDR3 DNA reads TGCAGTGCTAGAGGGGGAAAACCTAACTCCTACAATGAGCAGTTCTTC.

Only a few counts were recorded for this clonotype. The rearrangement links TRBV6-5 to TRBJ2-1, with 14 bases lining up with TRBD2. Germline V CDR1 and CDR2: MNHEY, SVGAGI. V was pared by 0 bases and J by 9 bases, with 4 bases of the junction left unmatched. The CDR3 has 16 amino acids. The CDR3 DNA reads TGTGCCAGCAGTTACTCCGGGGGACTAGCGGGAGTTGAGCAGTTCTTC. Protein: CASSYSGGLAGVEQFF.

In its sample, this clonotype was seen a few times. The chain combines TRBV29-1 with TRBJ2-1; TRBD2 is a possible D gene (6 bases). CDR1 is SQVTM, CDR2 ANQGSEA, per germline. The V end lost 4 bases, the J end lost 8 bases, and 12 bases lay between the germline ends. The CDR3 contains 12 residues. The CDR3 nucleotides are TGCAGCGTTGTCAGTCCGGGAGATGAGCAGTTCTTC. Translated, it gives CSVVSPGDEQFF.

The chain recombines TRBV27 with TRBJ2-3; D is uncertain. CDR3 length: 14 residues. Deletions cut 3 bases from V and 3 bases from J, with 10 bases between. The V gene's germline CDR1 is MNHEY and CDR2 SMNVEV (reference sequence). The CDR3 bases are TGTGCCAGCAGTTTCCGTCGTGCTACAGATACGCAGTATTTT. The encoded protein is CASSFRRATDTQYF.

The table lists this clonotype with a few counts. For the CDR3, the DNA is TGCAGTGCTAGAGATGTGCTAGCGGGTGATGAGCAGTTCTTC. Its protein is CSARDVLAGDEQFF. V is TRBV20-1 and J is TRBJ2-1; 8 nucleotides match TRBD2. This CDR3 region has 14 residues. With 0 bases clipped from V and 8 bases from J, the junction kept 6 bases outside the gene matches. CDR1 DFQATT and CDR2 SNEGSKA come from the germline V gene (reference sequence).

The V and J genes are TRBV20-1 and TRBJ2-5; 12 bases align to TRBD2. V dropped 6 bases and J dropped 5; count of bases not matched to a gene: 7. CDR1 is DFQATT, CDR2 SNEGSKA, per germline (reference sequence). The CDR3 covers 14 residues. This CDR3 reads CSAIGLAGLETQYF. The CDR3 DNA is TGCAGTGCGATCGGACTAGCGGGATTGGAGACCCAGTACTTC.

There are a few counts of this clonotype. This chain joins TRBV6-1 and TRBJ2-2; D is ambiguous. V was cut by 6 bases and J by 5 bases, with 13 bases left in between. This CDR3 contains 14 residues. Germline V gene sequence: CDR1 MNHNS, CDR2 SASEGT. In DNA, the CDR3 is TGTGCCAGCAGCAAACGGGTGGAGACCGGGGAGCTGTTTTTT. It codes for CASSKRVETGELFF.

This sequence joins TRBV27 and TRBJ2-1; 7 bases line up with TRBD2. J was trimmed by 3 bases and V by 5 bases; bases with no gene match: 10. Germline V gives CDR1 MNHEY, CDR2 SMNVEV (reference sequence). The CDR3 length is 16 residues. The CDR3 loop is CASSPQASGYYNEQFF. In DNA form, the CDR3 reads TGTGCCAGCAGTCCTCAAGCTAGCGGTTACTACAATGAGCAGTTCTTC.

This clonotype was observed a few times. The J gene is TRBJ2-1, the V gene TRBV14; D is unclear. V was shortened by 0 bases and J by 10 bases, with 13 bases between the two germline ends. The CDR3 sequence is 14 residues long. Germline CDR1 reads SGHDN; CDR2 reads FVKESK. DNA of the CDR3: TGTGCCAGCAGCCAAGATAGGCTAGTACGGGAGCAGTTCTTC. Translated: CASSQDRLVREQFF.

This clonotype has only a few counts. This chain uses TRBV10-3 with TRBJ2-1, with TRBD2 matching 13 bases. With V trimmed by 4 bases and J by 4 bases, 10 bases remained unmatched. CDR3 length equals 18 residues. CDR1 is ENHRY, CDR2 SYGVKD, per germline. Here the CDR3 DNA reads TGTGCCATCAGTGGAGGGACTAGCGGGACGACGTGGTACAATGAGCAGTTCTTC. It translates to CAISGGTSGTTWYNEQFF.

This clonotype was detected a few times. This rearrangement joins TRBV9 to TRBJ2-1; D gene uncertain. CDR1 SGDLS and CDR2 YYNGEE come from the germline V gene. Trimming removed 4 bases from V and 3 bases from J, with 14 bases in between. The CDR3 is 15 residues long. The CDR3 nucleotides are TGTGCCAGCAGCCCTAAGGAGTTTCACTACAATGAGCAGTTCTTC. It specifies CASSPKEFHYNEQFF.

V is TRBV5-4 and J is TRBJ1-3, with 10 bases fitting TRBD1. Germline trimming cut 3 bases from V and 1 base from J; bases unmatched to any gene: 4. CDR1 is SGHNT, CDR2 YYREEE, per germline (reference sequence). This CDR3 is 16 amino acids long. CDR3 DNA sequence: TGTGCCAGCAGCTCGCCGGGACAGGGGTCTGGAAACACCATATATTTT. Amino acid sequence: CASSSPGQGSGNTIYF.

V and J are TRBV20-1 and TRBJ2-7; 7 nucleotides agree with TRBD2. Germline CDR1 is DFQATT and CDR2 is SNEGSKA (reference sequence). The length of the CDR3 is 14 residues. J lost 5 bases, V lost 1 base, and 8 bases had no gene match. The CDR3 region is CSARVLGLVDEQYF. In nucleotides, the CDR3 is TGCAGTGCTAGAGTCCTCGGACTAGTCGACGAGCAGTACTTC.

The chain recombines TRBV5-1 with TRBJ2-5; the D gene is possibly TRBD1 (6 bases). The CDR3 covers 14 residues. Germline lookup yields CDR1 SGHRS and CDR2 YFSETQ. V lost 7 bases and J 5 bases, leaving 18 bases between the germline ends. CDR3 protein: CASGPQGARETQYF. DNA of the CDR3: TGCGCCAGCGGTCCACAGGGTGCTAGGGAGACCCAGTACTTC.

CDR3 DNA: TGTGCCACCCAAGGACTCAGTGGCTACACCTTC. It translates to CATQGLSGYTF. V is TRBV3-1 and J is TRBJ1-2; no reliable D call. This CDR3 has 11 amino acids. Deletions cut 10 bases from V and 7 bases from J, with 13 bases between. The V gene's germline CDR1 is LGHDT and CDR2 YNNKEL (reference sequence).

The chain links TRBV6-1 to TRBJ2-7; 9 nucleotides align to TRBD1. J gave up 5 bases and V 6 bases, and 11 bases lay outside the gene matches. The CDR3 runs 15 residues. Germline V gene sequence: CDR1 MNHNS, CDR2 SASEGT. CDR3 coding DNA: TGTGCCAGCAGCCCGACCGGGACAGGGACCCACGAGCAGTACTTC. It is translated as CASSPTGTGTHEQYF.

The chain is built from TRBV21-1 and TRBJ2-4. TRBV21-1 is annotated as a pseudogene. CDR3 length: 15 residues. The CDR3 is CASSRERLEKNIQYF. DNA for the CDR3: TGTGCCAGCAGCAGGGAAAGGCTAGAAAAAAACATTCAGTACTTC.

The V and J genes are TRBV4-3 and TRBJ2-3; no firm D call. Germline V gives CDR1 LGHNA, CDR2 YSLEER. Trimming took 1 base from V and 0 from J, leaving 14 bases between them. The CDR3 totals 17 residues. The CDR3 DNA follows: TGCGCCAGCAGCCAAGGGGGTAGGAGCGTGAGCACAGATACGCAGTATTTT. Translating it yields CASSQGGRSVSTDTQYF.

The sample holds a few counts of this clonotype. V gene TRBV28 combines with J gene TRBJ2-5, with D possibly being TRBD2 (6 bases). V lost 6 bases, J lost 5 bases, and 13 bases lay in between. The CDR3 runs 13 residues. Germline CDR1 reads MDHEN; CDR2 reads SYDVKM. The CDR3 DNA follows: TGTGCCAGCAGGGGGACTCGCGGGGAGACCCAGTACTTC. Its translation is CASRGTRGETQYF.

The V and J genes are TRBV20-1 and TRBJ2-2; no firm D call. Looked up from germline, CDR1 is DFQATT and CDR2 is SNEGSKA (reference sequence). The CDR3 covers 13 residues. V lost 0 bases and J 4 bases, leaving 6 bases between the germline ends. The CDR3 loop is CSARERSTGELFF. In DNA form, the CDR3 reads TGCAGTGCTAGAGAGCGGTCCACCGGGGAGCTGTTTTTT.

The CDR3 DNA follows: TGTGCCAGCGGTGGGACAGCTTCTTCCTACAATGAGCAGTTCTTC. This encodes CASGGTASSYNEQFF. The chain has TRBV7-9 and TRBJ2-1; 7 positions match TRBD1. The CDR3 has 15 residues. The V segment lost 8 bases and the J segment 1 base; nucleotides outside the gene matches: 8. Germline CDR1 and CDR2: SEHNR and FQNEAQ (reference sequence).

This rearrangement joins TRBV27 to TRBJ2-1; 8 bases are shared with TRBD2. The junction had 7 bases not matched to a gene; V was cut back by 8 bases and J by 4 bases. CDR1 and CDR2 (germline): MNHEY, SMNVEV (reference sequence). This CDR3 is 14 amino acids long. CDR3 in amino acids: CASGSGGGYNEQFF. DNA for the CDR3: TGTGCCAGCGGAAGCGGGGGAGGTTACAATGAGCAGTTCTTC.

This clonotype came up a few times. The chain uses TRBV20-1 and TRBJ1-6; 8 bases fit TRBD1. Germline CDR1 DFQATT, CDR2 SNEGSKA (reference sequence). The V segment lost 4 bases and the J segment 7 bases; nucleotides outside the gene matches: 3. This CDR3 spans 13 amino acids. CDR3 in DNA: TGCAGTGCTAAGACAGGGGTGAATTCACCCCTCCACTTT. This gives the protein CSAKTGVNSPLHF.

This clonotype has a handful of counts. V and J are TRBV7-2 and TRBJ1-5, with 9 bases identical to TRBD1. Germline values: CDR1 SGHTA, CDR2 FQGNSA. Losses at the gene ends were 5 bases for V and 4 bases for J; bases not matched to a gene: 9. This CDR3 spans 16 amino acids. CDR3 in DNA: TGTGCCAGCAGCAAGGGACAGGGAATGGGAAATCAGCCCCAGCATTTT. Protein sequence: CASSKGQGMGNQPQHF.

The chain carries TRBV20-1 and TRBJ2-2, with a possible D match to TRBD2 (6 bases). Trimming took 5 bases from V and 0 from J, leaving 10 bases between them. There are 14 residues in the CDR3. Germline CDR1 DFQATT, CDR2 SNEGSKA (reference sequence). Here the CDR3 DNA reads TGCAGTGCTTCAGCGGGTGCGAACACCGGGGAGCTGTTTTTT. The encoded protein is CSASAGANTGELFF.

V and J are TRBV6-5 and TRBJ2-1; TRBD2 agrees at 9 bases. CDR1 and CDR2 (germline): MNHEY, SVGAGI. The J segment lost 7 bases and the V segment lost 2 bases, leaving 6 bases of the junction unmatched. This CDR3 has 15 amino acids. CDR3: CASSYPGLAINEQFF. CDR3 bases: TGTGCCAGCAGTTACCCCGGACTAGCGATAAATGAGCAGTTCTTC.